This T cell receptor (beta chain) is from a study of blood T cell repertoires in COVID-19. This CDR3 region has 13 residues. The V gene end was trimmed by 6 bases and the J gene end by 2 bases; junction bases not matched to a gene: 1. Clones were read by immunoSEQ multiplex PCR, and TCRdb kept only the in-frame ones, dropping some. The data show about 220,000 clones, approximately 84% seen once. This TCR came from a woman aged 25 to 45 who had recovered from COVID-19. V usage is TRBV12-3 or TRBV12-4 and J usage is TRBJ2-1, with 7 positions matching TRBD2. The material sequenced was peripheral blood. CDR3 nucleotides: TGTGCCAGCAGGAGCGGGACCTACAATGAGCAGTTCTTC. It encodes CASRSGTYNEQFF.